Following are 24 T cell receptor beta chains from one sample sequenced in a study of siplizumab effects on memory and regulatory T cells. TCRdb's copy holds only in-frame clones and misses some; the assay was immunoSEQ multiplex PCR. Among about 110,000 clones listed, over 85% were seen once. The sequencing input was CD4+ T cells sorted from blood. These receptors all stem from a human donor in good health.

This clone was picked up one time. The chain combines TRBV9 with TRBJ1-4, with 8 bases aligning to TRBD1. Germline lookup yields CDR1 SGDLS and CDR2 YYNGEE. This CDR3 is built from 17 residues. V was clipped by 4 bases and J by 1 base; unmatched bases: 9. CDR3 sequence (DNA): TGTGCCAGCAGCCCCACCCCAGGGGGCGGAACTAATGAAAAACTGTTTTTT. This sequence encodes CASSPTPGGGTNEKLFF.

This chain joins TRBV5-6 and TRBJ2-3, with 7 bases lining up with TRBD2. V dropped 0 bases and J dropped 5; count of bases not matched to a gene: 6. The germline CDR1 and CDR2 sequences are SGHDT and YYEEEE. The CDR3 has 15 residues. This CDR3 reads CASSLEPGGRDTQYF. As DNA, the CDR3 is TGTGCCAGCAGCTTGGAACCGGGAGGAAGAGATACGCAGTATTTT.

CDR3 nucleotides: TGTGCCAGCTCACCGCCAAGAGGGGCCTCCTGGGAAGCTTTCTTT. Translated, it gives CASSPPRGASWEAFF. The chain joins TRBV18 to TRBJ1-1, with TRBD1 as a possible D gene (5 bases). The CDR3 sequence is 15 residues long. Germline V gene sequence: CDR1 KGHSH, CDR2 LQKENI. The V gene lost 3 bases and the J gene lost 8 bases, with 19 bases spanning the gap.

The chain joins TRBV12-5 to TRBJ1-5, with a tentative D call TRBD1 (5 bases). Germline values: CDR1 LGHNT, CDR2 FRNRAP. This CDR3 comprises 16 residues. The germline V and J ends were trimmed by 5 bases and 5 bases, with 19 bases remaining between them. The CDR3 coding sequence is TGTGCTAGTGGTCCCCCGGGGCAGGGTGAGTATCAGCCCCAGCATTTT. This translates into CASGPPGQGEYQPQHF. The entire variable domain, with the rest obtained from reference TRBV12-5 and TRBJ1-5, is as follows: DARVTQTPRHKVTEMGQEVTMRCQPILGHNTVFWYRQTMMQGLELLAYFRNRAPLDDSGMPKDRFSAEMPDATLATLKIQPSEPRDSAVYFCASGPPGQGEYQPQHFGDGTRLSIL.

The chain employs TRBV7-9 and TRBJ1-4; no firm D call. Germline V gene sequence: CDR1 SEHNR, CDR2 FQNEAQ (reference sequence). V gave up 2 bases and J gave up 8 bases, with 15 bases separating them. The CDR3 loop spans 15 amino acids. CDR3 loop: CASSLWVTLGEKLFF. CDR3 sequence (DNA): TGTGCCAGCAGCTTATGGGTGACCTTGGGAGAAAAACTGTTTTTT.

V and J are TRBV18 and TRBJ2-1, with 9 bases aligning to TRBD1. V dropped 2 bases and J dropped 7; count of bases not matched to a gene: 12. The CDR3 consists of 17 residues. Germline V CDR1 and CDR2: KGHSH, LQKENI. CDR3 in DNA: TGTGCCAGCTCACCAGGGTCGTCGGGACAGGGTGCAAATGAGCAGTTCTTC. It encodes CASSPGSSGQGANEQFF. The full variable domain, in which reference TRBV18 and TRBJ2-1 provide the parts outside the CDR3, is NAGVMQNPRHLVRRRGQEARLRCSPMKGHSHVYWYRQLPEEGLKFMVYLQKENIIDESGMPKERFSAEFPKEGPSILRIQQVVRGDSAAYFCASSPGSSGQGANEQFFGPGTRLTVL.

The chain links TRBV5-4 to TRBJ2-1, with 11 bases aligning to TRBD2. Germline V lookup: CDR1 SGHNT, CDR2 YYREEE (reference sequence). V was clipped by 2 bases and J by 15 bases; unmatched bases: 4. CDR3 length: 12 amino acids. CDR3 coding DNA: TGTGCCAGCAGCTTTAGCGGGGGGGCCGTGTTCTTC. It specifies CASSFSGGAVFF.

The chain links TRBV9 to TRBJ2-7, with 8 positions matching TRBD1. The CDR3 totals 14 residues. V shed 4 bases and J 3 bases; nucleotides not matched to a gene: 6. The V gene's germline CDR1 is SGDLS and CDR2 YYNGEE. This CDR3 reads CASSPGQGDYEQYF. CDR3 DNA: TGTGCCAGCAGCCCAGGACAGGGTGACTACGAGCAGTACTTC.

The rearrangement joins TRBV5-1 to TRBJ2-5; D remains ambiguous. CDR3 length: 14 residues. Germline CDR1 reads SGHRS; CDR2 reads YFSETQ. The V end was cut by 0 bases, the J end by 2 bases, with 8 bases between. CDR3 protein: CASSLGVGQETQYF. In DNA form, the CDR3 reads TGCGCCAGCAGCTTGGGGGTTGGGCAAGAGACCCAGTACTTC.

V gene TRBV6-5 combines with J gene TRBJ1-6; maybe TRBD1 (5 bases). The CDR3 totals 14 residues. The V and J ends lost 6 bases and 5 bases respectively, with 11 bases between them. Per germline, CDR1 MNHEY and CDR2 SVGAGI. CDR3 DNA: TGTGCCAGCAGGGGGCTGGCTGATAATTCACCCCTCCACTTT. Encoded protein: CASRGLADNSPLHF.

Remarks on this clone: This sample includes further DNA sequences coding for the same CDR3. The chain carries TRBV5-6 and TRBJ2-5; D is perhaps TRBD1 or TRBD2 (5 bases each). This CDR3 spans 14 amino acids. V was clipped by 5 bases and J by 2 bases, with 13 bases between them. Germline CDR1 reads SGHDT; CDR2 reads YYEEEE. The DNA of the CDR3 is TGTGCCAGCAGTGGGGGTCGGAGGCAAGAGACCCAGTACTTC. Amino acids: CASSGGRRQETQYF.

The V gene is TRBV5-1, the J gene TRBJ2-3; D may be TRBD2 (6 bases). Trimming removed 3 bases from V and 14 bases from J, with 22 bases in between. Germline CDR1 SGHRS, CDR2 YFSETQ. This CDR3 contains 14 residues. The CDR3 DNA follows: TGCGCCAGCAGCTCCCCTGAGGGAGGCTCGCCCAGGTATTTT. Amino acid sequence: CASSSPEGGSPRYF.

This clone appeared once. CDR3 region: CASRVRLFGNTEAFF. CDR3 in DNA: TGTGCCAGCAGGGTAAGGCTGTTTGGGAACACTGAAGCTTTCTTT. The chain carries TRBV6-5 and TRBJ1-1; no firm D call. Trimming pared 6 bases from V and 1 base from J, leaving 15 bases between. The CDR3 loop spans 15 amino acids. Germline CDR1 is MNHEY and CDR2 is SVGAGI.

The chain employs TRBV2 and TRBJ2-1; 11 positions agree with TRBD2. Trimming removed 10 bases from V and 0 bases from J; junction bases left unmatched: 8. This CDR3 comprises 16 residues. CDR1 and CDR2 (germline): SNHLY, FYNNEI. The CDR3 DNA follows: TGTGCCACCCCTAGCGGGAGGCTTAGCTCCTACAATGAGCAGTTCTTC. Its translation is CATPSGRLSSYNEQFF.

This clone was detected only a few times. The chain links TRBV6-1 to TRBJ1-5; 7 bases match TRBD1. The V gene end was trimmed by 6 bases and the J gene end by 3 bases; junction bases not matched to a gene: 8. This CDR3 contains 15 residues. Germline V CDR1 and CDR2: MNHNS, SASEGT. The CDR3: CASSAGQVINQPQHF. The CDR3 DNA reads TGTGCCAGCAGCGCCGGACAGGTGATCAATCAGCCCCAGCATTTT.

The J gene is TRBJ1-5, the V gene TRBV29-1; D is ambiguous. The V and J ends lost 4 bases and 4 bases respectively, with 17 bases between them. The V gene's germline CDR1 is SQVTM and CDR2 ANQGSEA. The CDR3 totals 15 residues. This CDR3 reads CSVADGVLGNQPQHF. In nucleotides, the CDR3 is TGCAGCGTTGCGGACGGGGTTTTGGGGAATCAGCCCCAGCATTTT.

The V call is TRBV18, the J call TRBJ2-7, with D possibly matching TRBD1 (5 bases). Germline V gene data show CDR1 as KGHSH and CDR2 as LQKENI. The CDR3 is made up of 15 amino acids. V dropped 3 bases and J dropped 0 bases, with 12 bases sitting between them. The chain's CDR3 is CASSPGLQGSYEQYF. The CDR3, as DNA: TGTGCCAGCTCACCTGGGTTGCAGGGCTCCTACGAGCAGTACTTC.

In its sample, this clone was seen once. The V and J genes are TRBV5-6 and TRBJ1-5; D not resolved. CDR1 and CDR2 from the germline V gene are SGHDT and YYEEEE. Trimming shortened V by 0 bases and J by 6 bases, and 10 bases separated the two germline ends. This CDR3 is built from 14 residues. CDR3 amino acids: CASSLGGVGQPQHF. CDR3 bases: TGTGCCAGCAGCTTGGGGGGTGTCGGTCAGCCCCAGCATTTT.

The genes are TRBV11-2 and TRBJ2-5; D call uncertain. The CDR3 runs 13 residues. CDR1 is SGHAT and CDR2 is FQNNGV in the germline V gene. V was cut by 1 base and J by 5 bases, with 8 bases left in between. The CDR3 sequence is CASSLGPAETQYF. The CDR3 nucleotides read TGTGCCAGCAGCTTAGGACCAGCCGAGACCCAGTACTTC.

The chain has TRBV10-3 and TRBJ2-7, with TRBD2 matching 16 bases. Trimming cost V 6 bases and J 7 bases; bases outside gene matches: 15. The CDR3 is 18 amino acids. CDR1 and CDR2 (germline): ENHRY, SYGVKD. CDR3 protein: CAIRNDLSGTSGRGEQYF. DNA of the CDR3: TGTGCCATCAGGAACGACCTGAGCGGGACTAGCGGGAGGGGAGAGCAGTACTTC.

The V and J genes are TRBV6-1 and TRBJ1-1; possible D gene TRBD1, 6 bases. Germline CDR1 MNHNS, CDR2 SASEGT. V lost 3 bases, J lost 3 bases, and 14 bases lay in between. This CDR3 comprises 15 residues. The CDR3: CASSDETSGDTEAFF. DNA of the CDR3: TGTGCCAGCAGTGACGAGACGTCAGGGGACACTGAAGCTTTCTTT.

V usage is TRBV7-9 and J usage is TRBJ1-2; 7 bases are a match to TRBD1. Trimming removed 2 bases from V and 2 bases from J; junction bases left unmatched: 5. Germline values: CDR1 SEHNR, CDR2 FQNEAQ (reference sequence). This CDR3 region has 15 residues. This CDR3 is CASSLRGRGNYGYTF. The CDR3 DNA sequence: TGTGCCAGCAGCTTAAGAGGCAGGGGGAACTATGGCTACACCTTC.

This chain links TRBV7-3 with TRBJ2-2; D is possibly TRBD2 (6 bases). V lost 2 bases to trimming and J lost 7 bases, with 14 bases between them. Germline-derived CDR1 and CDR2 are SGHTA and FQGTGA. The CDR3 consists of 15 residues. The CDR3 is CASSLSGSLGGELFF. CDR3 nucleotides: TGTGCCAGCAGCTTATCCGGGAGTCTGGGCGGGGAGCTGTTTTTT.

The CDR3 region is CASSEAFPGVRPQHF. CDR3 bases: TGTGCCAGCAGTGAAGCCTTCCCGGGGGTCCGGCCCCAGCATTTT. The V and J genes are TRBV6-1 and TRBJ1-5; tentatively, D is TRBD1 (5 bases). The CDR3 totals 15 residues. Between the trimmed V and J ends, which lost 0 bases and 9 bases, there was a span of 15 bases. Germline-derived CDR1 and CDR2 are MNHNS and SASEGT.